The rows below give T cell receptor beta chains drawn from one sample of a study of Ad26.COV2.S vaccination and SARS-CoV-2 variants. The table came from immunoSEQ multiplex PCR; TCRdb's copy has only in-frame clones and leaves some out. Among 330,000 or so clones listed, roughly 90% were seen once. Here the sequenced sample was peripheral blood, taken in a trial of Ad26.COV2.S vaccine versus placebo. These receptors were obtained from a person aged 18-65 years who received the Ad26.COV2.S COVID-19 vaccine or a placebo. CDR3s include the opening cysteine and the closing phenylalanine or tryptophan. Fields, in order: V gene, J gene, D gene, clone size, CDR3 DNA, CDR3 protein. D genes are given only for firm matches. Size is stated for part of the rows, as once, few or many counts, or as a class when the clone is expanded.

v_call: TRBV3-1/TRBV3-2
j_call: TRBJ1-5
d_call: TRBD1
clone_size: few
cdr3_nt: TGTGCCAGCAGCCAAACACAGGGGGGTAATCAGCCCCAGCATTTT
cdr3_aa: CASSQTQGGNQPQHF

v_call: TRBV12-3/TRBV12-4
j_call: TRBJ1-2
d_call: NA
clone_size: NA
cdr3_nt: TGTGCCAGCAGCCAAACTACCTATGGCTACACCTTC
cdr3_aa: CASSQTTYGYTF

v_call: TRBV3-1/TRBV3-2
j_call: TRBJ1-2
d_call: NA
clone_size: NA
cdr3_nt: TGTGCCAGCAGCGGACAAGCGGCTTTCTATGGCTACACCTTC
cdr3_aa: CASSGQAAFYGYTF

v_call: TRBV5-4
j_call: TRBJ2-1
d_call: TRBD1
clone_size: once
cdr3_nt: TGTGCCAGCAGCCCAGGGACAGGGGGACCGTACAATGAGCAGTTCTTC
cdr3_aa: CASSPGTGGPYNEQFF

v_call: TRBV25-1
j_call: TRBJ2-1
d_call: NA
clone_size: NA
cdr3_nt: TGTGCCAGCAGTGGCCTTTTGGGGCCCTCCTACAATGAGCAGTTCTTC
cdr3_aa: CASSGLLGPSYNEQFF

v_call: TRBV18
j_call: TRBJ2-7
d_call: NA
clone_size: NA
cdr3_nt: TGTGCCAGCTCACCACCTGGGGGAAGGACCTACGAGCAGTACTTC
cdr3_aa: CASSPPGGRTYEQYF

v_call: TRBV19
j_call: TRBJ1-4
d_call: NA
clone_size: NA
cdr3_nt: TGTGCCAGTAGTCGGGGTAGGGGTGAAAAACTGTTTTTT
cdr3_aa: CASSRGRGEKLFF

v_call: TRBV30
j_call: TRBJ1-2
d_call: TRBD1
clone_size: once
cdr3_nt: TGTGCCTCCGACAGGGGATATGGCTACACCTTC
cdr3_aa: CASDRGYGYTF

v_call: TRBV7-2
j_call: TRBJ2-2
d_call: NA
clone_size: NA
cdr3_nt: TGTGCCAGCAGCCAGTCCTTGGGGGCCGGGGAGCTGTTTTTT
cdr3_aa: CASSQSLGAGELFF

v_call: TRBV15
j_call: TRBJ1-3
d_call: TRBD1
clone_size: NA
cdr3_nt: TGTGCCACCAGCAGGGGTGGACAGGGGGCCGGAAACACCATATATTTT
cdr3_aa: CATSRGGQGAGNTIYF

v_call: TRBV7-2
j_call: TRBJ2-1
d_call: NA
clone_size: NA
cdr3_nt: TGTGCCAGCAGCTTAATACCTCCCCGGGGGCACAATGAGCAGTTCTTC
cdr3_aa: CASSLIPPRGHNEQFF

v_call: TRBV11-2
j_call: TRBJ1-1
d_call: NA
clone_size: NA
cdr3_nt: TGTGCCAGCAGCTTAGGCGCAACAGGAAAGACTGAAGCTTTCTTT
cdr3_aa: CASSLGATGKTEAFF

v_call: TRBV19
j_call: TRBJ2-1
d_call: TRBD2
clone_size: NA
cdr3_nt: TGTGCCAGTAGTATAAATAGCGGGGAGGGTAATGAGCAGTTCTTC
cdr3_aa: CASSINSGEGNEQFF

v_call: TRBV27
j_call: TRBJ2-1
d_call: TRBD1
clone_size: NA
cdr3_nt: TGTGCCAGCAGTCCCCCGACTGGACAGGGCCGCTCCTACAATGAGCAGTTCTTC
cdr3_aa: CASSPPTGQGRSYNEQFF

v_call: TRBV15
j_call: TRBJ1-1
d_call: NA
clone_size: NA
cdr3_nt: TGTGCCACCAGCCGGACCTCACAGGGTTTGGCTTTCTTT
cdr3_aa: CATSRTSQGLAFF

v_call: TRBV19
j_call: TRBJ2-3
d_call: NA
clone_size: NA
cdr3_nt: TGTGCCAGTAGTATAGCGTCGGCAGGGTTGGATACGCAGTATTTT
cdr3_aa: CASSIASAGLDTQYF

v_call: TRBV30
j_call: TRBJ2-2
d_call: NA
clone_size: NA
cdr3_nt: TGTGCCTGGAACTCGCAGGGGTCGGACACCGGGGAGCTGTTTTTT
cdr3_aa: CAWNSQGSDTGELFF

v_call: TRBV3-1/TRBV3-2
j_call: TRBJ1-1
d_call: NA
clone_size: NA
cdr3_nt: TGTGCCAGCACCCGTATATTGGGCACTGAAGCTTTCTTT
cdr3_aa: CASTRILGTEAFF

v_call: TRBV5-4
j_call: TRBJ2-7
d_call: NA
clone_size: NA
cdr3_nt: TGTGCCAGCAGCGCTATAGCGAGTGGGCTCTCCTACGAGCAGTACTTC
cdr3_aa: CASSAIASGLSYEQYF

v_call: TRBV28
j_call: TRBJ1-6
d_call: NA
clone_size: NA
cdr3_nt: TGTGCCAGCAGCCTCCTTGACAGAGATAATTCACCCCTCCACTTT
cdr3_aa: CASSLLDRDNSPLHF

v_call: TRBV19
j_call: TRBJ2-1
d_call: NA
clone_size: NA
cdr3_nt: TGTGCCAGTAGTCGGGGAGTTCCAAGGGGGGCGGGCGAGAGGTTTGAGCAGTTCTTC
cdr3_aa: CASSRGVPRGAGERFEQFF

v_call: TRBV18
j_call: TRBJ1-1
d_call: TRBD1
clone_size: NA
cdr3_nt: TGTGCCAGCTCCCAGGGGGAAGGCACTGAAGCTTTCTTT
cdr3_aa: CASSQGEGTEAFF

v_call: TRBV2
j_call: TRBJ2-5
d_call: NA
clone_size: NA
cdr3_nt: TGTGCCAGCAGTGATACGGCAAAGACCCAGTACTTC
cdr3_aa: CASSDTAKTQYF

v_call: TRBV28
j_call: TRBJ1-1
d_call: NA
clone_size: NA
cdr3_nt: TGTGCAGTCCACGCAGGGGTCTCCACTGAAGCTTTCTTT
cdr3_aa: CAVHAGVSTEAFF

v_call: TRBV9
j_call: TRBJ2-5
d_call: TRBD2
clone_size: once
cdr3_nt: TGTGCCAGCAGCGTAGGCCTAGCGGAGTACCAAGAGACCCAGTACTTC
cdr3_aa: CASSVGLAEYQETQYF

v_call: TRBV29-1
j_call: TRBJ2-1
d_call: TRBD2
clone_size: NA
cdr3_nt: TGCAGCGTTGGTCGTGCTAGCGGGGGGGCCGAGGAGAATGCTGAGCAGTTCTTC
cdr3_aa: CSVGRASGGAEENAEQFF

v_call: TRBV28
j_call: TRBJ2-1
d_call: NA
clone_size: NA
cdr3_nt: TGTGCCAGCAGTTTCCGGCCGCAAGGTGAGCAGTTCTTC
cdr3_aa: CASSFRPQGEQFF

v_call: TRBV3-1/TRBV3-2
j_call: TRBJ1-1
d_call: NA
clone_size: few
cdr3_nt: TGTGCCAGCAGCCAAGGGAACACTGAAGCTTTCTTT
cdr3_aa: CASSQGNTEAFF

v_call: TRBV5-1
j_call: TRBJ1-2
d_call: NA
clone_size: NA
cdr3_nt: TGCGCCAGCAGCTTGTACTGGCAGCCCGCTACGGGCTATGGCTACACCTTC
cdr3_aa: CASSLYWQPATGYGYTF

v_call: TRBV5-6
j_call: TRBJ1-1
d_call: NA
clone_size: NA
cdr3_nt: TGTGCCAGCAGCTTGGCCGGGATTAAGAACACTGAAGCTTTCTTT
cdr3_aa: CASSLAGIKNTEAFF

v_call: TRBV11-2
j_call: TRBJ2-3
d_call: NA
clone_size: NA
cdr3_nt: TGTGCCAGCAGCCGTCGACTAGTCACAGATACGCAGTATTTT
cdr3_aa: CASSRRLVTDTQYF

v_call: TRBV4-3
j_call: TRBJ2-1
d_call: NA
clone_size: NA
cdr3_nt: TGCGCCAGCAGCCAAGTCCACTTAGAGAATGAGCAGTTCTTC
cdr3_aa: CASSQVHLENEQFF

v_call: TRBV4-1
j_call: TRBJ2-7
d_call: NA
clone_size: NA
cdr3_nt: TGCGCCAGCAGCCAGGGGGCAGGGAGTATTTGGGAGCAGTACTTC
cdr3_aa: CASSQGAGSIWEQYF

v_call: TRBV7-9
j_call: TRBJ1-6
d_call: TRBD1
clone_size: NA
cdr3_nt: TGTGCCAGCAGCTTAGGGAGTTACAGGGGCGCGTCTTATTCACCCCTCCACTTT
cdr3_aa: CASSLGSYRGASYSPLHF

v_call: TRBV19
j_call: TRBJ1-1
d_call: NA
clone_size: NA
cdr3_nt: TGTGCCAGTAGCCCAGTGAACACTGAAGCTTTCTTT
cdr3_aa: CASSPVNTEAFF

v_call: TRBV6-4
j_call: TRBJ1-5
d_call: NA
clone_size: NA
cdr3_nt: TGTGCCAGCAGTGTTTTGCCTAATCAGCCCCAGCATTTT
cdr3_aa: CASSVLPNQPQHF

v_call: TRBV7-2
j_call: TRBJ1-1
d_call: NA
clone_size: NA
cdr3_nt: TGTGCCAGCAGCTTCGGGGGGCGGAGTGAAGCTTTCTTT
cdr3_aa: CASSFGGRSEAFF

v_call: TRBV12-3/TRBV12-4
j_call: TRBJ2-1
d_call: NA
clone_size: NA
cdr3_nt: TGTGCCAGCAGCCGAACTAGCAGGGGTGAGCAGTTCTTC
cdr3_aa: CASSRTSRGEQFF

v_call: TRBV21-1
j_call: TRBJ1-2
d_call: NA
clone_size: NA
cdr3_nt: TGTGCCAGCAGCAATGGGTCTAGTGGGTATGGCTACACCTTC
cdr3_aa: CASSNGSSGYGYTF

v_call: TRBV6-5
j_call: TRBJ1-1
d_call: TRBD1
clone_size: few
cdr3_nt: TGTGCCACTCATAGACAGGGGGCGAACACTGAAGCTTTCTTT
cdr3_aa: CATHRQGANTEAFF

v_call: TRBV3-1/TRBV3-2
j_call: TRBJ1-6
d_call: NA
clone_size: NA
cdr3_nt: TGTGCCAGCAGCCGATTGCAGGGGAGCTCCTATAATTCACCCCTCCACTTT
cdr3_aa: CASSRLQGSSYNSPLHF

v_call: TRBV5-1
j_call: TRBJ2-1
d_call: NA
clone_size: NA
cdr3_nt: TGCGCCAGCAGCTTGGAGGCAGTTTACAATGAGCAGTTCTTC
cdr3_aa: CASSLEAVYNEQFF

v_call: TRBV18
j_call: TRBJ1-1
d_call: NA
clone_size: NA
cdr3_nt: TGTGCCAGCTCACGGAGGGACTCTGATGAAGCTTTCTTT
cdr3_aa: CASSRRDSDEAFF

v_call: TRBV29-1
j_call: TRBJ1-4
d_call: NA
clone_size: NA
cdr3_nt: TGCAGCGTTGTTGGGAGGGACTCTAATGAAAAACTGTTTTTT
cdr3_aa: CSVVGRDSNEKLFF

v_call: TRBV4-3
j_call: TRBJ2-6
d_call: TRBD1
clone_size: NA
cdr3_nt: TGCGCCAGCAGCCAAGTTAGACCGGGACAGTGGATCTCTGGGGCCAACGTCCTGACTTTC
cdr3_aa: CASSQVRPGQWISGANVLTF

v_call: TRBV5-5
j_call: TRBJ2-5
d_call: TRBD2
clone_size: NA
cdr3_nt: TGTGCCAGCAGCTTTCGCGGGAGAGGGACGCTAGAGGAGACCCAGTACTTC
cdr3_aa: CASSFRGRGTLEETQYF

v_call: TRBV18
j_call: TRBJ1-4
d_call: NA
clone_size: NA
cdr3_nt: TGTGCCAGCTCATCGACGGGAGAGAAAGAAAAACTGTTTTTT
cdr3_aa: CASSSTGEKEKLFF

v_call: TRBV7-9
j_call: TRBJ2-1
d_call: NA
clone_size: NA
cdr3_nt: TGTGCCAGCAGCTTTGATAGGGCCTACAATGAGCAGTTCTTC
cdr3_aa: CASSFDRAYNEQFF

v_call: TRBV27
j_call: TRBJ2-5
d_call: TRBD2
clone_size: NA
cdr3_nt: TGTGCCAGCAGTTTAAGGACAACTAGCGCGCAAGAGACCCAGTACTTC
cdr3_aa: CASSLRTTSAQETQYF

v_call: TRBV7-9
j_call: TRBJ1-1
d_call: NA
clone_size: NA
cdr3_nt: TGTGCCAGCAGCTTATCCGGGGCGAACACTGAAGCTTTCTTT
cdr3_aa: CASSLSGANTEAFF

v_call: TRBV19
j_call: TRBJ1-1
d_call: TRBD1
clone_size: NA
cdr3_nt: TGTGCCAGTATTGGGACAGGGGGGAACACTGAAGCTTTCTTT
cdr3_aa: CASIGTGGNTEAFF

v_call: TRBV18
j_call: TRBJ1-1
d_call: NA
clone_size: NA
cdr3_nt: TGTGCCAGCTCAGATGGAGACAGGATGAACACTGAAGCTTTCTTT
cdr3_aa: CASSDGDRMNTEAFF

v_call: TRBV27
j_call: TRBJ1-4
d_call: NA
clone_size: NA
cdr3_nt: TGTGCCAGCAGAACAGGAGAGACTAATGAAAAACTGTTTTTT
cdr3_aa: CASRTGETNEKLFF

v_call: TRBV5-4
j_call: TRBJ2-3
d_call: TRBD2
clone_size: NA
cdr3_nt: TGTGCCAGCAGCTTGGGGGGGGGACGTAGCCGCACAGATACGCAGTATTTT
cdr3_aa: CASSLGGGRSRTDTQYF

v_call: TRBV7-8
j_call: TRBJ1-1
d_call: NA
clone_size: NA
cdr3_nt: TGTGCCAGCAGCTGGGCCGCGGGGGACACTGAAGCTTTCTTT
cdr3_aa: CASSWAAGDTEAFF